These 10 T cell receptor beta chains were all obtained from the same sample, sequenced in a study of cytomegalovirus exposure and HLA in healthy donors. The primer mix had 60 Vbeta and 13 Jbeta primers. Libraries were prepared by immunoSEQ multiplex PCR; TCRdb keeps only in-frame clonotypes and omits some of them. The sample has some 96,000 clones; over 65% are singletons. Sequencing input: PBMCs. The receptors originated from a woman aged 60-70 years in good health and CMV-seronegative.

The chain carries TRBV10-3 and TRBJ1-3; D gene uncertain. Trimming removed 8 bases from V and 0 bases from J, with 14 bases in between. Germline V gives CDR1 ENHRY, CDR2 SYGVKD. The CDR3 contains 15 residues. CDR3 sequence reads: CAIRIGPGSGNTIYF. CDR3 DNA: TGTGCCATCCGGATTGGGCCAGGCTCTGGAAACACCATATATTTT.

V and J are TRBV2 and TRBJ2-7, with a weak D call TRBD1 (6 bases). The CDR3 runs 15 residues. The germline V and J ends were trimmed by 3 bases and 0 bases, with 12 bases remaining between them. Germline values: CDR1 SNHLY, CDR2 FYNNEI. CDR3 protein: CASSDPGQSSYEQYF. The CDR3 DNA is TGTGCCAGCAGTGATCCGGGACAAAGCTCCTACGAGCAGTACTTC.

CDR3 region: CASSPRVVGGREGSYNEQFF. The CDR3 nucleotides are TGTGCCAGCAGCCCCCGCGTAGTAGGTGGGCGGGAGGGCTCCTACAATGAGCAGTTCTTC. The chain uses TRBV12-1 and TRBJ2-1; the table's D call, TRBD2, has no DNA check behind it. TRBV12-1 is recorded as a pseudogene. This CDR3 comprises 20 residues.

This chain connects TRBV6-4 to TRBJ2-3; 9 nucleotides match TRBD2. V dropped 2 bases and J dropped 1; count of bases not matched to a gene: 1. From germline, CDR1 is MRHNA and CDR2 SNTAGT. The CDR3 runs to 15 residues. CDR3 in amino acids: CASSDERGGTDTQYF. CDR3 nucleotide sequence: TGTGCCAGCAGTGACGAGCGGGGGGGCACAGATACGCAGTATTTT.

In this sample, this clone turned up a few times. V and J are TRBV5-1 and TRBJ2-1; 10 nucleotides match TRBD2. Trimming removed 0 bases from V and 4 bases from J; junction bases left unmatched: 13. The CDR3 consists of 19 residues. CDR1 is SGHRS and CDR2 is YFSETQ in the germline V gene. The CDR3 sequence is CASSLVVRASGRYYNEQFF. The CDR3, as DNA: TGCGCCAGCAGCTTGGTGGTAAGGGCTAGCGGGAGATATTACAATGAGCAGTTCTTC. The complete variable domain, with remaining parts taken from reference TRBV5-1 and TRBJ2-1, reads KAGVTQTPRYLIKTRGQQVTLSCSPISGHRSVSWYQQTPGQGLQFLFEYFSETQRNKGNFPGRFSGRQFSNSRSEMNVSTLELGDSALYLCASSLVVRASGRYYNEQFFGPGTRLTVL.

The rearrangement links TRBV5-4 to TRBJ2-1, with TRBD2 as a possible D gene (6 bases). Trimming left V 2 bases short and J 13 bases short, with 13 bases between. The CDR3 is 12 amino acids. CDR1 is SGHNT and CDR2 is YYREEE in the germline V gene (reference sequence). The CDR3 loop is CASSFGGENQFF. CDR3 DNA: TGTGCCAGCAGCTTCGGGGGAGAGAACCAGTTCTTC. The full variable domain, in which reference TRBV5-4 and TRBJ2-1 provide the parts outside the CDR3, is ETGVTQSPTHLIKTRGQQVTLRCSSQSGHNTVSWYQQALGQGPQFIFQYYREEENGRGNFPPRFSGLQFPNYSSELNVNALELDDSALYLCASSFGGENQFFGPGTRLTVL.

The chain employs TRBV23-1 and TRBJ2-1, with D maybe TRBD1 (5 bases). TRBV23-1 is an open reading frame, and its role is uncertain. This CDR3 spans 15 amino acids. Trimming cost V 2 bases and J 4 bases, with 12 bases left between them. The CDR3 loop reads CASSQGLRQYNEQFF. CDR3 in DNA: TGCGCCAGCAGTCAAGGTCTTCGACAGTACAATGAGCAGTTCTTC.

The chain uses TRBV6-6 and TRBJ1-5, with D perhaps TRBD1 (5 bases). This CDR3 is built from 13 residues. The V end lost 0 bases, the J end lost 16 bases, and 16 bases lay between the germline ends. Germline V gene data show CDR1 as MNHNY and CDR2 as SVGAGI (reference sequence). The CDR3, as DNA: TGTGCCAGCAGTTACTCCGGAGGGGAAGGTCAACATTTT. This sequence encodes CASSYSGGEGQHF.

CDR3: CSVVGHPFGEQYF. The CDR3 DNA is TGCAGCGTTGTGGGACATCCTTTCGGCGAGCAGTACTTC. This rearrangement joins TRBV29-1 to TRBJ2-5; weak D call: TRBD1 (6 bases). The J call may be faulty, since TRBJ2-7 better matches the DNA end. This CDR3 contains 13 residues. Germline V gives CDR1 SQVTM, CDR2 ANQGSEA.

The CDR3 coding sequence is TGCGCCATTTTCAAACGCGGGAGGGGGCCCTGCAATGAGCAGTTCTTC. Protein product: CAIFKRGRGPCNEQFF. This sequence joins TRBV23-1 and TRBJ2-1, with 9 bases aligning to TRBD2. TRBV23-1 is given ORF status, its function remaining uncertain. The CDR3 runs 16 residues. V lost 10 bases and J lost 6; bases outside the gene matches: 16.